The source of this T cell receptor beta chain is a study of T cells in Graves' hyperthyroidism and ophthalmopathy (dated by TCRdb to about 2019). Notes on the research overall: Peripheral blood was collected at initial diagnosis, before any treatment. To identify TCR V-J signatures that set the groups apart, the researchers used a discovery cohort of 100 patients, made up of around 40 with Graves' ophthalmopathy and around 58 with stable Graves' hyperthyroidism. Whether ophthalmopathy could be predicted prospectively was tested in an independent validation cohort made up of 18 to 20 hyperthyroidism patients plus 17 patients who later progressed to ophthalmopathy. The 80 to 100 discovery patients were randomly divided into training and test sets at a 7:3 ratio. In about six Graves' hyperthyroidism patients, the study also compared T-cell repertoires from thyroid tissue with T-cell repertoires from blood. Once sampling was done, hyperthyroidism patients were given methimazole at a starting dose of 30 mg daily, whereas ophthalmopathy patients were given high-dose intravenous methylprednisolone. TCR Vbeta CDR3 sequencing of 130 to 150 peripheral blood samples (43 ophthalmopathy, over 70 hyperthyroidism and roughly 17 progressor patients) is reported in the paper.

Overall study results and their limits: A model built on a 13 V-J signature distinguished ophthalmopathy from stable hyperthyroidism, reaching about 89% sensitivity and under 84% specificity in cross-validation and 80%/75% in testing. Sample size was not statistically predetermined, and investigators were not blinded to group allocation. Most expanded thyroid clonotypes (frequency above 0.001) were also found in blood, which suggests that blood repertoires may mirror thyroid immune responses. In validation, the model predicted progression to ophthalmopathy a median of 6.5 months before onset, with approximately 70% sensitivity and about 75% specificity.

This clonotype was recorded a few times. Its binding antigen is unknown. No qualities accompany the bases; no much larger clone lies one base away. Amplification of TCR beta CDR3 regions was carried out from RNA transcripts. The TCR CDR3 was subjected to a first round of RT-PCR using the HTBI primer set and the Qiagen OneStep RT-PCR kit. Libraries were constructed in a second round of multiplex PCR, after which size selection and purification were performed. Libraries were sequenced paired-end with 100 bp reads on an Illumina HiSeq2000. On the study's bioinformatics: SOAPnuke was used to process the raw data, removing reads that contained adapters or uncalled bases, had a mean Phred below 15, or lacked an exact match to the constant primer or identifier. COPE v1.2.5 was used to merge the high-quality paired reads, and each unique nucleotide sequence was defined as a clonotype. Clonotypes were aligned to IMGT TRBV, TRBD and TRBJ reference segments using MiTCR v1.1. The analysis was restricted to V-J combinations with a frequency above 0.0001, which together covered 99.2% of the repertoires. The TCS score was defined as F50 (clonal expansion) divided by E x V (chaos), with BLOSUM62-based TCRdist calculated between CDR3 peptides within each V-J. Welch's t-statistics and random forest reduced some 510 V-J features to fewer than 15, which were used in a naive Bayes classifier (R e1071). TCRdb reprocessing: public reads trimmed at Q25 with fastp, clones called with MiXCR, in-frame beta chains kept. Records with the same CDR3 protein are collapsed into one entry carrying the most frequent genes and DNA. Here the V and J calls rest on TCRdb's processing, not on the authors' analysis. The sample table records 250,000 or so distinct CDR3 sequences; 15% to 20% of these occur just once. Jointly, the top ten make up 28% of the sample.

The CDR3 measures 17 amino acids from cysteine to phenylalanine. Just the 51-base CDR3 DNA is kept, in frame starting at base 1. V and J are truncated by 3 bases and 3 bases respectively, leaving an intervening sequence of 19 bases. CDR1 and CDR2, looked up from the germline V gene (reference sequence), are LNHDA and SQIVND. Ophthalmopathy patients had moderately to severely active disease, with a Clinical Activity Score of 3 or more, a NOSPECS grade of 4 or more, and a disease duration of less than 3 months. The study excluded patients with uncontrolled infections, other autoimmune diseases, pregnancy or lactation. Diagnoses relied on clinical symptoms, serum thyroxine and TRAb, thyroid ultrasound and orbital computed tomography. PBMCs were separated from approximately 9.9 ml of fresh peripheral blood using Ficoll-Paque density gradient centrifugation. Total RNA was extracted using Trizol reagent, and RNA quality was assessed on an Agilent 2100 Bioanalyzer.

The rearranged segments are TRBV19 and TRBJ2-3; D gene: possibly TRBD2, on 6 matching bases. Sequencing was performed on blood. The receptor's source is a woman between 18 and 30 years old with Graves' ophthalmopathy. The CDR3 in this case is CASSIYWWRGGTDTQYF. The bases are TGTGCCAGTAGTATCTATTGGTGGAGGGGCGGTACAGATACGCAGTATTTT.